The clone carrying this T cell receptor (beta chain) was recorded only once. The V segment lost 0 bases and the J segment 2 bases; nucleotides outside the gene matches: 7. The CDR3 runs 18 residues. Looked up from germline, CDR1 is LGHNA and CDR2 is YSLEER. Repertoires were generated with immunoSEQ multiplex PCR, while TCRdb's copy carries only in-frame clones and drops some. The data hold about 220,000 clones, with over 70% observed a single time. These data belong to a study of cytomegalovirus exposure and HLA in healthy donors. The rearrangement joins TRBV4-3 to TRBJ2-1, with 10 bases identical to TRBD2. The specimen sequenced was PBMCs. The sequence came from a woman in her twenties or thirties in good health and CMV-seropositive. This CDR3 reads CASSQDPRGLAAYNEQFF. CDR3 DNA sequence: TGCGCCAGCAGCCAAGATCCTCGAGGACTAGCGGCCTACAATGAGCAGTTCTTC.